This TCR beta chain was observed in a study of molecular identifiers for immune sequencing clone quantification. This clonotype was detected many times. Previously described methods and listed TCR primers were employed for the bulk TCR libraries. TCRdb re-derived calls from the PCR reads in MiXCR, one entry per CDR3 protein. The profile shows fewer than 75,000 distinct CDR3 sequences, under 20% of them singletons. The germline V gene encodes CDR1 SEHNR and CDR2 FQNEAQ (reference sequence). V lost 0 bases, J lost 6 bases, and 12 bases lay in between. The CDR3 has 14 amino acids. Sorted naive CD8 T cells, roughly 19,000 to 1,100,000, were sequenced from 10%, 30% or 50% RNA. Sorting captured naive CD8 T cells as CD8+CD4-CCR7+CD45RA+.

The TCR originated in a human donor in good health. Some libraries in this study had Jurkat cell RNA spiked in. Material: naive CD8+ T cells from blood, with Jurkat cell RNA spiked in. As for subset: FACS-sorted CD8+CD4-CCR7+CD45RA+ naive T cells. This chain connects TRBV7-9 to TRBJ2-7; tentative D call: TRBD2 (7 bases). CDR3 residues: CASSLAAGASEQYF. Here the CDR3 DNA reads TGTGCCAGCAGCTTAGCGGCGGGGGCGAGCGAGCAGTACTTC.